Sequencing of this TCR beta chain was carried out in a study of T cells in Graves' hyperthyroidism and ophthalmopathy. Study-wide results and caveats: The model predicted ophthalmopathy a median roughly 6.5 months before onset. Blood also carried most thyroid clonotypes expanded above 0.001.

This clonotype showed up many times. Its antigen is undetermined. The CDR3 covers 12 residues. V shed 8 bases and J 5 bases; nucleotides not matched to a gene: 7. The V gene's germline CDR1 is GTSNPN and CDR2 SVGIG (reference sequence). Amplification of TCR beta CDR3 regions used RNA as the template. The TCR CDR3 was amplified in a first-round RT-PCR using the HTBI primer set. TCRdb independently ran MiXCR on the multiplex PCR reads; one entry per CDR3 protein. The repertoire has approximately 620,000 distinct CDR3 sequences, 11% to 15% of them found once; the top ten carry around 5.4%. Progressors' blood was drawn at hyperthyroidism diagnosis, before ophthalmopathy symptoms.

Sequencing was performed on blood. The J gene is TRBJ1-2, the V gene TRBV30, with 8 bases that match TRBD1. This receptor was obtained from a woman aged 25 to 39 with Graves' hyperthyroidism that later progressed to Graves' ophthalmopathy. Here the CDR3 reads CAQGAVPYGYTF. The CDR3 region has the DNA TGTGCCCAGGGGGCCGTCCCTTATGGCTACACCTTC.